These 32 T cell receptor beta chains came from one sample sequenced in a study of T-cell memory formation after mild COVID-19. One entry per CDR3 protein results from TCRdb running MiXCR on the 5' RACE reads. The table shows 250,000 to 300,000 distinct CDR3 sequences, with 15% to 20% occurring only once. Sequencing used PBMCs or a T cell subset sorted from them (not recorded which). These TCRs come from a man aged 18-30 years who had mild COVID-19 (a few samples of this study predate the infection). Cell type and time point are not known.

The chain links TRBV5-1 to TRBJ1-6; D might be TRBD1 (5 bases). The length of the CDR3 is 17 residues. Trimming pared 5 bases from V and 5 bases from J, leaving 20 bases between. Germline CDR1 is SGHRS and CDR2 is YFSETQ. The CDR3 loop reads CASSSTGGALNNSPLHF. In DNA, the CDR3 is TGCGCCAGCAGTTCAACGGGGGGAGCATTGAATAATTCACCCCTCCACTTT.

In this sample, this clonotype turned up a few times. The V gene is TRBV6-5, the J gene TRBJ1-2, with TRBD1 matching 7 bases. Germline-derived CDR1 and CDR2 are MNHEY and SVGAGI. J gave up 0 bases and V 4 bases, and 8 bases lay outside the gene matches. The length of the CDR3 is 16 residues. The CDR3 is CASSFLRDSSNYGYTF. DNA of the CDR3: TGTGCCAGCAGTTTTCTCCGGGACAGCTCTAACTATGGCTACACCTTC.

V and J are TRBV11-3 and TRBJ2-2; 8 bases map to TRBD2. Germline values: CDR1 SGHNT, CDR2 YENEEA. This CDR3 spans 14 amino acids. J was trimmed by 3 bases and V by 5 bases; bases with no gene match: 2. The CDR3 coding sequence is TGTGCCAGCAGCCCGGGGGGGCACACCGGGGAGCTGTTTTTT. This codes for CASSPGGHTGELFF.

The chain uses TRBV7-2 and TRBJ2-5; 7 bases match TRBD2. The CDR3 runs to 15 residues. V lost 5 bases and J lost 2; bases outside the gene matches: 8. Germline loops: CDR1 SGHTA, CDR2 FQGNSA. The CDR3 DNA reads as TGTGCCAGCAGCCAAGAGGGAGGGGCGCAAGAGACCCAGTACTTC. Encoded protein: CASSQEGGAQETQYF.

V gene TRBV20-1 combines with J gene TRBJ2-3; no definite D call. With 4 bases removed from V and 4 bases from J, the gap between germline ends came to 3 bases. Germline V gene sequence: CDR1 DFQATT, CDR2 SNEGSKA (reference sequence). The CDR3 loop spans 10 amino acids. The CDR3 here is CSAKADTQYF. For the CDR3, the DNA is TGCAGTGCTAAGGCAGATACGCAGTATTTT.

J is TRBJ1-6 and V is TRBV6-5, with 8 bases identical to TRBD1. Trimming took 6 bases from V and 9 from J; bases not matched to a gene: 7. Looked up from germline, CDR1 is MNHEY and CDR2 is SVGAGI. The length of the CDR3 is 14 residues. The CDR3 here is CASSQPGGRSPLHF. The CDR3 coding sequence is TGTGCCAGCAGCCAGCCAGGGGGCCGTTCACCCCTCCACTTT.

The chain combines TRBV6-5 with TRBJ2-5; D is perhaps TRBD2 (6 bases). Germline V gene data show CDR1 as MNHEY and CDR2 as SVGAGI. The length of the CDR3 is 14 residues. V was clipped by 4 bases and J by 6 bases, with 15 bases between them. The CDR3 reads CASSSLGGVQTQYF. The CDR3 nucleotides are TGTGCCAGCAGTTCTCTCGGCGGGGTTCAGACCCAGTACTTC.

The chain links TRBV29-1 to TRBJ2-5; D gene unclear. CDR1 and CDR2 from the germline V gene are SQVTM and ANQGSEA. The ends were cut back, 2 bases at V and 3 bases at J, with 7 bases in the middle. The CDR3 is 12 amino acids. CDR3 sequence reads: CSVEKAEETQYF. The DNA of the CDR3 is TGCAGCGTTGAAAAGGCCGAAGAGACCCAGTACTTC. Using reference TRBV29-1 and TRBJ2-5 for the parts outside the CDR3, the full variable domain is SAVISQKPSRDICQRGTSLTIQCQVDSQVTMMFWYRQQPGQSLTLIATANQGSEATYESGFVIDKFPISRPNLTFSTLTVSNMSPEDSSIYLCSVEKAEETQYFGPGTRLLVL.

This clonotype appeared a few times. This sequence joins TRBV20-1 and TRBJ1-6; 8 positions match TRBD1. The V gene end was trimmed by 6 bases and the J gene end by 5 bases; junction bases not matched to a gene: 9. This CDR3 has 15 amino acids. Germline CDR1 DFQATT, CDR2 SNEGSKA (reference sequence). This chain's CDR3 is CSASGQATNNSPLHF. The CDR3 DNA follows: TGCAGTGCGTCGGGACAGGCCACCAATAATTCACCCCTCCACTTT.

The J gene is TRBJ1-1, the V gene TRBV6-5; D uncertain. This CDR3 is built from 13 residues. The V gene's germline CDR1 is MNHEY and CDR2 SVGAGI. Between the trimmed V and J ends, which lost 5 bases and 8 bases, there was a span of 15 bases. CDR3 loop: CASSAGSYLEAFF. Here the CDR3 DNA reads TGTGCCAGCAGTGCCGGGTCCTATCTCGAAGCTTTCTTT.

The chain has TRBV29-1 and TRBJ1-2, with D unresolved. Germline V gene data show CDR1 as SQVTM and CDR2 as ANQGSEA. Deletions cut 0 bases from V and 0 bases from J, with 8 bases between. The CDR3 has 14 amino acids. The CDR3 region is CSVEESHSNYGYTF. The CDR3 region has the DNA TGCAGCGTTGAAGAAAGCCACTCTAACTATGGCTACACCTTC.

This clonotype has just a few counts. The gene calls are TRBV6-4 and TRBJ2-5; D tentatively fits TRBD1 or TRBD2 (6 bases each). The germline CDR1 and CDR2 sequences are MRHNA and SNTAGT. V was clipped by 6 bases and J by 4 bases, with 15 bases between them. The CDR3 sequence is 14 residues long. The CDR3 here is CASSPSGGSETQYF. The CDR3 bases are TGTGCCAGCAGCCCTTCCGGGGGCTCAGAGACCCAGTACTTC.

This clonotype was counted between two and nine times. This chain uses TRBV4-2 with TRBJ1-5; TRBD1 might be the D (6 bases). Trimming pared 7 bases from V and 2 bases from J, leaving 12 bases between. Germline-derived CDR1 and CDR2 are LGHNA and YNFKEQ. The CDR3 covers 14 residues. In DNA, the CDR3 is TGTGCCAGCAAGGGGGGCGGCGGCAATCAGCCCCAGCATTTT. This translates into CASKGGGGNQPQHF.

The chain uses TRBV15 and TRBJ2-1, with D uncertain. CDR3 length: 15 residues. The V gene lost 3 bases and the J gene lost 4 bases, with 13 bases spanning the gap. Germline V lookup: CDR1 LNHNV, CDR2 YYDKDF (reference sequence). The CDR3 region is CATSSRIEGYNEQFF. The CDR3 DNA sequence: TGTGCCACCAGCAGCCGTATTGAAGGATACAATGAGCAGTTCTTC.

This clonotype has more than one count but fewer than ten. The CDR3 nucleotides read TGTGCCAGCAGCTTGCAGCCAGGGGTGGCTTTCTTT. Its translation is CASSLQPGVAFF. The chain carries TRBV11-2 and TRBJ1-1, with D possibly matching TRBD1 (6 bases). The V and J ends lost 3 bases and 11 bases respectively, with 13 bases between them. The CDR3 runs to 12 residues. Germline V gives CDR1 SGHAT, CDR2 FQNNGV.

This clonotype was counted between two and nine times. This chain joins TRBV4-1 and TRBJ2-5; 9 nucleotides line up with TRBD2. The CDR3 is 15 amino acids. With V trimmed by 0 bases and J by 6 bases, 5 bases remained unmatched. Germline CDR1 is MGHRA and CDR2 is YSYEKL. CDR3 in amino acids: CASSQDRTSAKTQYF. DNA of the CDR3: TGCGCCAGCAGCCAAGATAGGACTAGCGCGAAGACCCAGTACTTC.

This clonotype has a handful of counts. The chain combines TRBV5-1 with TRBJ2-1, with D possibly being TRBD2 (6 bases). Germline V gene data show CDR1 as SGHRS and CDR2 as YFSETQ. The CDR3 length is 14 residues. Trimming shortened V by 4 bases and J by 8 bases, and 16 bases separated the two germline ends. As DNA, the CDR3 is TGCGCCAGCAGCCCCCTTCGGGGCGGGGATGAGCAGTTCTTC. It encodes CASSPLRGGDEQFF.

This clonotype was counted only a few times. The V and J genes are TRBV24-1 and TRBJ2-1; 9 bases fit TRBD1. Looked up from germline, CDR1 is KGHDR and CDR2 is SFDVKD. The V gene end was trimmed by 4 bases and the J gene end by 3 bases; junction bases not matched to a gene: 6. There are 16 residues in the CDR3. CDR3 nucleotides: TGTGCCACCAGTGACCCCGGGACAGGGTACTACAATGAGCAGTTCTTC. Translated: CATSDPGTGYYNEQFF.

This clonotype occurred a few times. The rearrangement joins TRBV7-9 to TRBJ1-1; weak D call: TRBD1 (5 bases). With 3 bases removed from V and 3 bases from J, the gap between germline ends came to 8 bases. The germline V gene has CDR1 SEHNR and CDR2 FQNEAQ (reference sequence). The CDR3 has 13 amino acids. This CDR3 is CASSFQQDTEAFF. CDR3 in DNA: TGTGCCAGCAGCTTCCAACAGGACACTGAAGCTTTCTTT.

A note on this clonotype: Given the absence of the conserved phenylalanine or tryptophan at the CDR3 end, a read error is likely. CDR3 sequence: CASSQDSETQYL. CDR3 DNA sequence: TGTGCCAGCAGCCAAGATTCAGAGACCCAGTACTTA. The V call is TRBV4-2, the J call TRBJ2-5, with D unclear. Trimming shortened V by 0 bases and J by 4 bases, and 3 bases separated the two germline ends. CDR3 length: 12 amino acids. The V gene's germline CDR1 is LGHNA and CDR2 YNFKEQ.

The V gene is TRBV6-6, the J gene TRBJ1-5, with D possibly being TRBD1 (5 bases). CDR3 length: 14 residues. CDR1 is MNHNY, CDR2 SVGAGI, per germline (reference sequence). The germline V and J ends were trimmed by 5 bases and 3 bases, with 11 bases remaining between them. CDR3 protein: CASSEDSYNQPQHF. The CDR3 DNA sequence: TGTGCCAGCAGTGAAGACAGCTACAATCAGCCCCAGCATTTT.

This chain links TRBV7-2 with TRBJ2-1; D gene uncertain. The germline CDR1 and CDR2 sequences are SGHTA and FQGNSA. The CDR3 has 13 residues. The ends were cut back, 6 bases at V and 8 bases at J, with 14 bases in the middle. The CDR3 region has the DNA TGTGCCAGCAGAAACGGCTCGGGCTATGAGCAGTTCTTC. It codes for CASRNGSGYEQFF.

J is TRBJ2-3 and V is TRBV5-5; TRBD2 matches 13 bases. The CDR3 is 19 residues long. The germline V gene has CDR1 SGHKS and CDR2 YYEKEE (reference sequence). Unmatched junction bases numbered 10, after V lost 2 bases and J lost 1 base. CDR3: CASSFGLAGAPLGTDTQYF. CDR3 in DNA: TGTGCCAGCAGCTTCGGACTAGCGGGGGCCCCGCTCGGCACAGATACGCAGTATTTT.

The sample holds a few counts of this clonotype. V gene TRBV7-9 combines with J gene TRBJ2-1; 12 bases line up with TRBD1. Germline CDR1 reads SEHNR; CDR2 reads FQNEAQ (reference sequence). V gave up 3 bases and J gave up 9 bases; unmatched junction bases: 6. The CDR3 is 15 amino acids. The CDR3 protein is CASSFRGDRGREQFF. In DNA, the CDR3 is TGTGCCAGCAGCTTTCGGGGGGACAGGGGGCGTGAGCAGTTCTTC.

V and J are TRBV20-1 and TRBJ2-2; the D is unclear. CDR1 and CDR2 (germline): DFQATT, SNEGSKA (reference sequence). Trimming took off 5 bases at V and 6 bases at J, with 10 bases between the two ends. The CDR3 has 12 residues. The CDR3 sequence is CSAWGLPGELFF. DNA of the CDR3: TGCAGTGCTTGGGGTCTACCCGGGGAGCTGTTTTTT.

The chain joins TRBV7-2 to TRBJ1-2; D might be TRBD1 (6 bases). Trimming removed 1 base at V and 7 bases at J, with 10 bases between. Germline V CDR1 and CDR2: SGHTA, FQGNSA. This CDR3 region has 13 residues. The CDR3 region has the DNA TGTGCCAGCAGCTTAGAATCGGGGGCTGGCTACACCTTC. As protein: CASSLESGAGYTF.

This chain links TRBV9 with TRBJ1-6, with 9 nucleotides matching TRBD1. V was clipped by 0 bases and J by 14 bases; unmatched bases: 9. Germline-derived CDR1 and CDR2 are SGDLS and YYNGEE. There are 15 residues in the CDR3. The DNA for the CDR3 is TGTGCCAGCAGCGTAGAAGGGACAGGGCACGTCACCCTCCACTTT. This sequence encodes CASSVEGTGHVTLHF.

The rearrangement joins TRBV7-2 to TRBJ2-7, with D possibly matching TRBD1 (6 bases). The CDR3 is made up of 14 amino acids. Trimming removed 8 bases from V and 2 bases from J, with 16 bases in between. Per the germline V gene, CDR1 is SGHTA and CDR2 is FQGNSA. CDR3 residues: CASRPGTNPYEQYF. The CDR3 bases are TGTGCCAGCCGCCCCGGGACAAACCCCTACGAGCAGTACTTC.

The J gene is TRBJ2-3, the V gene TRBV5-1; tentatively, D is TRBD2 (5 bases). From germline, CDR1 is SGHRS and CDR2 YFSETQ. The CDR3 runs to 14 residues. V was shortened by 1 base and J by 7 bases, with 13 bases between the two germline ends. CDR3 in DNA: TGCGCCAGCAGCTTGTCCGTACCGGGAAATACGCAGTATTTT. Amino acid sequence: CASSLSVPGNTQYF.

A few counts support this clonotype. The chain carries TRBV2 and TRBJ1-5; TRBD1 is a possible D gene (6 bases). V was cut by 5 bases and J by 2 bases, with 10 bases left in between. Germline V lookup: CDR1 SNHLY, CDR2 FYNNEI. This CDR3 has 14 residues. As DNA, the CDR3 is TGTGCCAGCAGTAGACAGGCCCGCAATCAGCCCCAGCATTTT. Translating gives CASSRQARNQPQHF.

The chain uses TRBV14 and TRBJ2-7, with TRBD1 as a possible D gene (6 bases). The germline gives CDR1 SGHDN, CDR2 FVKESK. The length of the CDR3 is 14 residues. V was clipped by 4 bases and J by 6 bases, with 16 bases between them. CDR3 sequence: CASSRRNRVFEQYV. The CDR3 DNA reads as TGTGCCAGCAGCCGGAGAAACAGGGTGTTCGAGCAGTACGTC.

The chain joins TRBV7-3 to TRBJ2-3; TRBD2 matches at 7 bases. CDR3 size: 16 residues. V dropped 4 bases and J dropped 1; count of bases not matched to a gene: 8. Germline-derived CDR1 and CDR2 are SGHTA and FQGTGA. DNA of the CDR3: TGTGCCAGCAGCTATATCAGCGGGGCCGGCACAGATACGCAGTATTTT. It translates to CASSYISGAGTDTQYF. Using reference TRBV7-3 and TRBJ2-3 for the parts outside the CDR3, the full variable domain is GAGVSQTPSNKVTEKGKYVELRCDPISGHTALYWYRQSLGQGPEFLIYFQGTGAADDSGLPNDRFFAVRPEGSVSTLKIQRTERGDSAVYLCASSYISGAGTDTQYFGPGTRLTVL.